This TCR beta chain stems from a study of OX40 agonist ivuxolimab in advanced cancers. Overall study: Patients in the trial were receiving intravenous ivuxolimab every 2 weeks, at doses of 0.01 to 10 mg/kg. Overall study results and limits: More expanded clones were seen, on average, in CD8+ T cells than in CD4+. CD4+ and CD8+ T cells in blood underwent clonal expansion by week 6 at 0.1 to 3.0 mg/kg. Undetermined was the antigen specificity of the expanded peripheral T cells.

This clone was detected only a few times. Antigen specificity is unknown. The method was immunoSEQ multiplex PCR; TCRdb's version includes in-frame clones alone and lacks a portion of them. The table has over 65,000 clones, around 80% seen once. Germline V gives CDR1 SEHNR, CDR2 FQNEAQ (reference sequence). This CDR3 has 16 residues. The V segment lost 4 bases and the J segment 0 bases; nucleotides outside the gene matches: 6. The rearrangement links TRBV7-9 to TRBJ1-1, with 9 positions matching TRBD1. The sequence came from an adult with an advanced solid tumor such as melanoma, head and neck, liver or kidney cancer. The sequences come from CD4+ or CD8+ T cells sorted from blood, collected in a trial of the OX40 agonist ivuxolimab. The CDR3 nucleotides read TGTGCCAGCAGCTCACAGGGGGCCCTCATGAACACTGAAGCTTTCTTT. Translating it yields CASSSQGALMNTEAFF.